The clone carrying this T cell receptor beta chain was counted ten times or more. What it recognizes is unknown. Per the study methods: The distant-metastasis classifier for papillary thyroid cancer was built from CDR3 differences across clinicopathological groups. TCRdb used MiXCR to call clones anew from the PCR reads. The V and J calls follow TCRdb's processing rather than the paper's. The sample shows fewer than 35,000 clones, approximately 10% of them seen only once. This entry belongs to a study of metastatic and nonmetastatic thyroid tumors. At the level of the study: The study looked at repertoires side by side in blood and in tumor or nodule tissue from malignant and benign thyroid patients.

Each patient came to thyroid surgery without any prior treatment (of any kind). Study results and caveats: Reportedly, malignant thyroid tumors had significantly higher TCR beta diversity than benign nodules, in blood and tumor.

Sequenced sample: blood. This receptor was obtained from a female donor with papillary thyroid cancer or a benign thyroid nodule (not recorded which). Some clones in this sample may be carry-over from other donors' samples.

The CDR3 DNA is TGTGCCAGCAGCTTAGAAGGGCAGGTGAACACCGGGGAGCTGTTTTTT. This sequence encodes CASSLEGQVNTGELFF. V gene TRBV13 combines with J gene TRBJ2-2; D uncertain. CDR3 length equals 16 residues. From germline, CDR1 is PRHDT and CDR2 FYEKMQ (reference sequence). Trimming stripped 1 base from V and 1 base from J, with 10 bases between.